This note documents a single T cell receptor (beta chain) sequence. Its antigen is not yet known. Per-base quality was not reported, and no clone a single base away is much larger than it. The sample originates from a study of beta chain features in type 1 diabetes (dated by TCRdb to the late 2010s). Context from the whole study: Mean age, gender distribution, total cell number and subset yield were not different between patients and healthy donors. Regulatory and stem cell-like memory subsets were isolated from only 8 patients and about 8 healthy donors, whereas naive and central memory subsets came from all 28 donors. The study compared the TCRB repertoires of sorted circulating CD4+ T cell subsets in recently diagnosed type 1 diabetes patients with those in matched healthy donors. A total of 85 million to 140 million sorted cells were examined across all samples, and a strong correlation was observed between cell number per subset and RNA yield.

The germline V gene gives CDR1 as SGDLS and CDR2 as YYNGEE. Measured from the cysteine to the phenylalanine, the CDR3 is 17 residues long. Just CDR3 DNA is preserved here, 51 bases in frame from base 1. Germline trimming: 3 bases from V, 2 bases from J; junction bases outside gene matches: 8. Each donor gave one peripheral blood draw, around 100 mL on average, collected into heparinised tubes. Naive, central memory, regulatory and stem cell-like memory CD4+ T cells were sorted on a BD FACSAria II using a panel including CD45RO, CCR7, CD25, CD127, CD95 and CD27. All sorted populations exceeded 95% purity. PBMCs were isolated immediately by Lymphoprep density gradient centrifugation and stained directly without culture. To minimize batch effects, samples were stained and sorted in pairs, one healthy donor with one patient per experiment. Results the study describes overall, beyond this receptor: Naive, central memory and regulatory TCRB repertoires appeared more similar among patients than among healthy donors. Fewer insertions and more nucleotide deletions at VDJ recombination sites were observed in patients with type 1 diabetes, implying thymic rearrangement abnormalities. Because cDNA was sequenced instead of genomic DNA, highly expressing activated cells could be over-represented, though the groups showed no difference in activation or CD3 levels. A moderate but significant shortening of TCRB CDR3 length was observed in type 1 diabetes patients in all four CD4+ subsets. Shorter templates might be favored by PCR, yet because patient and control samples were amplified and corrected together, any such skew would affect both groups equally. Only small numbers of individuals were included in the HLA sub-analyses, which left unresolved whether HLA type had any influence on TCRB rearrangement.

The entire isolated RNA was reverse transcribed using the High Capacity cDNA Reverse Transcription Kit, and thus expressed TCRB transcripts were sequenced. Deep immunoSEQ sequencing was performed on naive, central memory and regulatory T cell samples, with an average of about 3.6 million total reads per sample. After sorted cells were lysed in RLT buffer, RNA was extracted with DNase-treated RNeasy Micro or Mini kits, with the choice depending on cell number. To prevent cross-contamination, each cell subset was processed individually, whereas patient and healthy donor samples were processed jointly. TCRB sequences were amplified from cDNA with the immunoSEQ multiplex PCR, producing 87-bp fragments spanning the CDR3 region. Sequencing of the amplicons was done on the Illumina HiSeq platform. Per the original workflow: PCR bias was corrected computationally using synthetic template baselines, and reads within Hamming distance 2 were collapsed, with unmergeable singletons discarded. By aligning reads against IMGT, V, D and J genes, CDR3 length, and insertions or deletions at six rearrangement sites were assigned. Within each subset, clonotype counts were normalized to sorted cell number, after which true diversity and Gini coefficients were computed with the tcR R package. The overlap coefficient, calculated on TCRB nucleotide sequences, was used to quantify repertoire sharing. Out-of-frame TCRB sequences from naive cells were analyzed as a proxy for the pre-selection repertoire. This immuneACCESS table, as held by TCRdb, lists in-frame sequences with V and J called but not all clones. Of the missing ones, under half trace to an unresolved V gene in checked studies; the others have no known cause. V, J and clone size derive from that table, while D and trimming were established from the DNA sequence. This sample gives hundreds of thousands of clones in total; 10% to 15% of them show up just once. The top ten hold about 0.017% of the sample.

The source is a man between 18 and 29 years old in good health. The sequence is built from TRBV9 and TRBJ1-2; 12 central nucleotides agree with TRBD1. Input material: naive CD4+ T cells from blood. Taken with the paper, the label for cell subset or site translates to: true naive CD4+ T cells. The sequence in DNA is TGTGCCAGCAGCGGTGGGGGACAGGGGGCTTTAAACTATGGCTACACCTTC. This sequence encodes CASSGGGQGALNYGYTF.